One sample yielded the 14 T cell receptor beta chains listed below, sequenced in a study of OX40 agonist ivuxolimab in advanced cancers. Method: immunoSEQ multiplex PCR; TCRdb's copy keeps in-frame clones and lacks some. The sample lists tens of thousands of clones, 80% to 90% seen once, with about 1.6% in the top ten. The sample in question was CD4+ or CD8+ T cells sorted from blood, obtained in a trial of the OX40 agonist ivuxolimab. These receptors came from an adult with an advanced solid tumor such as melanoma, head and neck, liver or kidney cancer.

CDR3 DNA: TGCAGCGTTGCCGGGACAGGGAGCGAGACCCAGTACTTC. Residues: CSVAGTGSETQYF. This chain uses TRBV29-1 with TRBJ2-5; 9 bases match TRBD1. The CDR3 contains 13 residues. Germline lookup yields CDR1 SQVTM and CDR2 ANQGSEA. With 4 bases clipped from V and 5 bases from J, the junction kept 5 bases outside the gene matches.

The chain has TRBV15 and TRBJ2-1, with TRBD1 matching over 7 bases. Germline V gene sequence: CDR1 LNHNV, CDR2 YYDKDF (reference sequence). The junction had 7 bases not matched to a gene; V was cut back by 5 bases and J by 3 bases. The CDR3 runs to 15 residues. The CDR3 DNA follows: TGTGCCACCAGCCTCGACAGGGACGACTACAATGAGCAGTTCTTC. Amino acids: CATSLDRDDYNEQFF.

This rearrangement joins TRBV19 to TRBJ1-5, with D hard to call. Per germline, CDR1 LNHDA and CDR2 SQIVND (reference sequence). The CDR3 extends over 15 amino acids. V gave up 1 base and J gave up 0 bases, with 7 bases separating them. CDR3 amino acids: CASSIVRDSNQPQHF. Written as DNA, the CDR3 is TGTGCCAGTAGTATAGTCCGGGATAGCAATCAGCCCCAGCATTTT.

The DNA of the CDR3 is TGTGCCAGCAGCATGGGGGGGGTCCAAGAGACCCAGTACTTC. This codes for CASSMGGVQETQYF. This chain links TRBV9 with TRBJ2-5, with 7 nucleotides matching TRBD2. Germline values: CDR1 SGDLS, CDR2 YYNGEE. Unmatched junction bases numbered 4, after V lost 4 bases and J lost 1 base. The CDR3 has 14 amino acids. Full variable domain (missing parts from reference TRBV9 and TRBJ2-5): DSGVTQTPKHLITATGQRVTLRCSPRSGDLSVYWYQQSLDQGLQFLIQYYNGEERAKGNILERFSAQQFPDLHSELNLSSLELGDSALYFCASSMGGVQETQYFGPGTRLLVL.

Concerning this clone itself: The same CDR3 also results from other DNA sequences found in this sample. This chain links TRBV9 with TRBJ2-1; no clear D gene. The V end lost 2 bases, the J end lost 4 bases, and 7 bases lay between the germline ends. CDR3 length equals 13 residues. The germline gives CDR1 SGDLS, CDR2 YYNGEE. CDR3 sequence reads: CASSVGPYNEQFF. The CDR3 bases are TGTGCCAGCAGCGTCGGCCCTTACAATGAGCAGTTCTTC.

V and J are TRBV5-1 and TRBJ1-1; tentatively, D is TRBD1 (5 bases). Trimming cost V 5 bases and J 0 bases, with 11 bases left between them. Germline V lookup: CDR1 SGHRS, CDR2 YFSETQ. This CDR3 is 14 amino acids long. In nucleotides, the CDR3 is TGCGCCAGCAGGGGGGAAATCATGAACACTGAAGCTTTCTTT. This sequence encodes CASRGEIMNTEAFF. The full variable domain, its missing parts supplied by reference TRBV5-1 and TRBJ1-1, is KAGVTQTPRYLIKTRGQQVTLSCSPISGHRSVSWYQQTPGQGLQFLFEYFSETQRNKGNFPGRFSGRQFSNSRSEMNVSTLELGDSALYLCASRGEIMNTEAFFGQGTRLTVV.

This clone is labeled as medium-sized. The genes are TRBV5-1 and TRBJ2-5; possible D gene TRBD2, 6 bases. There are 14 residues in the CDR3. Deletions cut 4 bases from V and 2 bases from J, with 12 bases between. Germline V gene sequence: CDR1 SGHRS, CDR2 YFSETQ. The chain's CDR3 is CASSQPGLQETQYF. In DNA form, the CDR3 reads TGCGCCAGCAGCCAACCGGGACTTCAAGAGACCCAGTACTTC.

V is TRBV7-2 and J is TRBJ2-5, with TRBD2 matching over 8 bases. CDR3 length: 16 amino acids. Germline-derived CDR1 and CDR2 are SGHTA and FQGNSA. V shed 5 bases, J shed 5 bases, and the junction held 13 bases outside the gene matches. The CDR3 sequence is CASSAQGLVGGETQYF. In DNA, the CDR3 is TGTGCCAGCAGCGCCCAGGGACTAGTGGGGGGGGAGACCCAGTACTTC.

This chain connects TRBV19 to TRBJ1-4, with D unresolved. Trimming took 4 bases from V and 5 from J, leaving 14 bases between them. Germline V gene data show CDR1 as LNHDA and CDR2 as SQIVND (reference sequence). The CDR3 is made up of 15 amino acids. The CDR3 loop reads CASSSRTPRNEKLFF. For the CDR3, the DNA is TGTGCCAGTAGTAGCCGGACCCCCCGGAATGAAAAACTGTTTTTT.

CDR3 sequence: CASSSGGEGSKEQYF. CDR3 DNA sequence: TGCGCCAGCAGCTCGGGGGGAGAGGGAAGTAAAGAGCAGTACTTC. The chain employs TRBV5-1 and TRBJ2-7, with 7 bases fitting TRBD2. J gave up 7 bases and V 3 bases, and 13 bases lay outside the gene matches. The CDR3 is 15 amino acids. Per the germline V gene, CDR1 is SGHRS and CDR2 is YFSETQ.

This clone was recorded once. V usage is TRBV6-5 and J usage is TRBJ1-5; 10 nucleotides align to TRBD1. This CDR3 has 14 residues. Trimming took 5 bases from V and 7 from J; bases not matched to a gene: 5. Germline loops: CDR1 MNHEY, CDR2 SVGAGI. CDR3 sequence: CASSDRGQGQPQHF. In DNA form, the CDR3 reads TGTGCCAGCAGTGACAGGGGGCAGGGGCAGCCCCAGCATTTT.

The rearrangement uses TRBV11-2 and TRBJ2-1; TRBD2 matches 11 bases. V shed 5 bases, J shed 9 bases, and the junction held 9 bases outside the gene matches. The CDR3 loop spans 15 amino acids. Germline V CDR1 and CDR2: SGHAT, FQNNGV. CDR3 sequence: CASSVTSGGHGEQFF. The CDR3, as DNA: TGTGCCAGCAGCGTTACTAGCGGGGGCCACGGTGAGCAGTTCTTC. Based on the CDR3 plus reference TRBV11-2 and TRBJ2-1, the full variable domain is EAGVAQSPRYKIIEKRQSVAFWCNPISGHATLYWYQQILGQGPKLLIQFQNNGVVDDSQLPKDRFSAERLKGVDSTLKIQPAKLEDSAVYLCASSVTSGGHGEQFFGPGTRLTVL.

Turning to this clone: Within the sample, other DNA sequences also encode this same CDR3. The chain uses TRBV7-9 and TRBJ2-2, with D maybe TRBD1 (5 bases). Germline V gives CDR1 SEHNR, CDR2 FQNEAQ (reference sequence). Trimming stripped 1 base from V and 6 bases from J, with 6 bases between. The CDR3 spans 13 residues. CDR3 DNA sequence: TGTGCCAGCAGCTTAGTGGGGCCCGGGGAGCTGTTTTTT. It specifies CASSLVGPGELFF.

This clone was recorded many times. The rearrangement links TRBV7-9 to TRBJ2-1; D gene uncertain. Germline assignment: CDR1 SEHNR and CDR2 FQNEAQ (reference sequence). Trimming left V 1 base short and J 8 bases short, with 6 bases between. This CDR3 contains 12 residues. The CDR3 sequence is CASSLVVYEQFF. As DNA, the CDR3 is TGTGCCAGCAGCTTAGTAGTCTATGAGCAGTTCTTC.